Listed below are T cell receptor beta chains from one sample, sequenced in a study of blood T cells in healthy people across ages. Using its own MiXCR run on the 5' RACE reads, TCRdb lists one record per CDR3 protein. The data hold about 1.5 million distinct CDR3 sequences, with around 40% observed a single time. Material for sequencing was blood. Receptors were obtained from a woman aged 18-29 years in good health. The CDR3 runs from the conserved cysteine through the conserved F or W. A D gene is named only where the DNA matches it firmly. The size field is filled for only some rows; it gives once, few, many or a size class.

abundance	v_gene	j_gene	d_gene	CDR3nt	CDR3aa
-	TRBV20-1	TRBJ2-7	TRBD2	TGCAGTGCTAGAGATTCGGGGGACTATATCTACGAGCAGTACTTC	CSARDSGDYIYEQYF
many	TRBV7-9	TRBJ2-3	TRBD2	TGTGCCAGCAGCCTCGCTAGCGGGAGCACAGATACGCAGTATTTT	CASSLASGSTDTQYF
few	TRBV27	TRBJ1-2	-	TGTGCCAGCAGTTTATTCTACAGTGCCAACTATGGCTACACCTTC	CASSLFYSANYGYTF
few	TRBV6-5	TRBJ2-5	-	TGTGCCAGCAGCCCCCCGAGAGGAGAGACCCAGTACTTC	CASSPPRGETQYF
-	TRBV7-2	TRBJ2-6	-	TGTGCCAGCAGCTTAGAGGTGGCAGAATTGACGTCTGGGGCCAACGTCCTGACTTTC	CASSLEVAELTSGANVLTF
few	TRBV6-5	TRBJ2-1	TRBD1	TGTGTCATATCTCCGGGACAGGGCAATGAGCAGTTCTTC	CVISPGQGNEQFF
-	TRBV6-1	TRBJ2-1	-	TGTGCCAGTCTCGGGGGCGGCTACAATGAGCAGTTCTTC	CASLGGGYNEQFF
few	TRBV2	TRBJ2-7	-	TGTGCCAGCTCCGGGACGGACGACTACGAGCAGTACTTC	CASSGTDDYEQYF
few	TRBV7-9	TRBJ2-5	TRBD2	TGTGCCAGCTGGGGACTATCTTTCGAAGAGACCCAGTACTTC	CASWGLSFEETQYF
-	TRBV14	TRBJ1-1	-	TGTGCCAGCAGCCAATCCATGGCGGGGTGGGGGAACACTGAAGCTTTCTTT	CASSQSMAGWGNTEAFF
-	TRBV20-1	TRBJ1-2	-	TGCAGTGCGGAGAGCGGTAGGGACCCCCTTAAAAATGACTATGGCTACACCTTC	CSAESGRDPLKNDYGYTF
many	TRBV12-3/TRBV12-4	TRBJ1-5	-	TGTGCCAGCGGACGTCAGTGGCCCCAGCATTTT	CASGRQWPQHF
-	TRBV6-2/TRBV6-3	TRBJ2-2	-	TGTGCCAGCAGTTACTACAGTCACGGGGACACCGGGGAGCTGTTTTTT	CASSYYSHGDTGELFF
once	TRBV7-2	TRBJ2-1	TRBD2	TGTGCCAGCAGGCCACCGGGACTAGTGCGCCATGAGCAGTTCTTC	CASRPPGLVRHEQFF
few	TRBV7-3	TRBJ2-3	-	TGTGCCAGCAGCCTGGGGGGAACACGCACAGATACGCAGTATTTT	CASSLGGTRTDTQYF
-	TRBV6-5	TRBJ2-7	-	TGTGCCAGCAGTTACGGCGGGGATAGCTCCTACAATGAGCAGTACTTC	CASSYGGDSSYNEQYF
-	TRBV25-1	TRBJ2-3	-	TGTGCCAGCAAAGGGTTTTACACAGATACGCAGTATTTT	CASKGFYTDTQYF
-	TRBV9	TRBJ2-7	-	TGTGCCAGCAGCGTAGACAGTAATGAGCAGTACTTC	CASSVDSNEQYF
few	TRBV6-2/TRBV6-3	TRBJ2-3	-	TGTGCCAGCAGTTCTCGACGGACTCGTCTCCTAGCTAGCACAGATACGCAGTATTTT	CASSSRRTRLLASTDTQYF
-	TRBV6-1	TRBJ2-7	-	TGTGCCAGCAGTGAACAGGGGGGCACCTACGAGCAGTACTTC	CASSEQGGTYEQYF
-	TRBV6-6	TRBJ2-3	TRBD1	TGTGCCAGCAGTTACGGGGGCGGGACAGGGTGGACAGATACGCAGTATTTT	CASSYGGGTGWTDTQYF
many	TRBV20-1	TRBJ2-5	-	TGCAGTGCTAGGCAGCCTTCTGGGGAGACCCAGTACTTC	CSARQPSGETQYF
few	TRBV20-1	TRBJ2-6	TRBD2	TGCAGTGCTAGTCCTATAGCGGGGGCTGGGGCCAACGTCCTGACTTTC	CSASPIAGAGANVLTF
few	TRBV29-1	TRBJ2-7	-	TGCAGCGTTACAACAGTCGTCGAGCAGTACTTC	CSVTTVVEQYF
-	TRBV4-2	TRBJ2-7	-	TGTGCCAGCAGCCAACCAGGGGAGAACGAGCAGTACTTC	CASSQPGENEQYF
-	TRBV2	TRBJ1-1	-	TGTGCCAGCAGCTCTAAGAGAGAGACTGAAGCTTTCTTT	CASSSKRETEAFF
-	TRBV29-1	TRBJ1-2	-	TGCAGCGTTGGCGGAAGCTACACCTTC	CSVGGSYTF
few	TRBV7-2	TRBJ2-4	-	TGTGCCAGCAGCTTAACCCCAGGGAAAAACATTCAGTACTTC	CASSLTPGKNIQYF
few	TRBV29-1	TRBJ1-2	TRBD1	TGCAGCGTTGACCGGGACAGGGGAGGAGATGGCTACACCTTC	CSVDRDRGGDGYTF
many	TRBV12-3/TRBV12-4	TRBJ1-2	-	TGTGCCAGCAGTCCTGGACTTACTGGCACCTTC	CASSPGLTGTF
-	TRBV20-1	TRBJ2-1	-	TGCAGTGCCAACAGGGATGGGCAGTTCTTC	CSANRDGQFF
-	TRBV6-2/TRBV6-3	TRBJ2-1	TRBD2	TGTGCCAGCACCCAGTGGAGGGAGGGCTACAATGAGCAGTTCTTC	CASTQWREGYNEQFF
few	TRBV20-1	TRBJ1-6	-	TGCAGTGCTAGTCCTTCAATAAATTCACCCCTCCACTTT	CSASPSINSPLHF
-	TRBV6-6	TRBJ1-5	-	TGTGCCAGCAGGGACAACAATCAGCCCCAGCATTTT	CASRDNNQPQHF
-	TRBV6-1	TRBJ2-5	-	TGTGCCAGCACCAGGGGCCGGTTAGAGACCCAGTACTTC	CASTRGRLETQYF